This entry lists 2 T cell receptor beta chains sequenced from one sample in a study of blood T cell repertoires in COVID-19. The assay was immunoSEQ multiplex PCR, and TCRdb's table has in-frame clones only and misses some. This sample has about 150,000 clones, with about 80% found just once. The specimen sequenced was PBMCs or T cells enriched from blood (not recorded which). These receptor sequences come from a man aged 50 to 59 who had recovered from COVID-19.

The chain employs TRBV3-1 (or the pseudogene TRBV3-2) and TRBJ2-7; maybe TRBD1 (6 bases). V was clipped by 1 base and J by 4 bases, with 14 bases between them. Per germline, CDR1 LGHDT and CDR2 YNNKEL (reference sequence). The CDR3 covers 15 residues. The CDR3 reads CASSQGTVGAYEQYF. Written as DNA, the CDR3 is TGTGCCAGCAGCCAAGGGACAGTAGGAGCTTACGAGCAGTACTTC.

The chain couples TRBV11-3 to TRBJ2-3; a weak D match, TRBD2 (6 bases). V was clipped by 4 bases and J by 1 base, with 18 bases between them. Per the germline V gene, CDR1 is SGHNT and CDR2 is YENEEA. The CDR3 covers 17 residues. The CDR3 DNA reads TGTGCCAGCAGCTCCACCTGGGGGGTTCAGGGCACAGATACGCAGTATTTT. Translating gives CASSSTWGVQGTDTQYF. Together with reference TRBV11-3 and TRBJ2-3, the CDR3 gives the full variable domain: EAGVVQSPRYKIIEKKQPVAFWCNPISGHNTLYWYLQNLGQGPELLIRYENEEAVDDSQLPKDRFSAERLKGVDSTLKIQPAELGDSAVYLCASSSTWGVQGTDTQYFGPGTRLTVL.